Listed here is a single T cell receptor beta chain. Its antigen is unidentified. This specimen comes from a study of cytomegalovirus exposure and HLA in healthy donors. As for the study in general: T cells numbering 150 million to 200 million yielded 117 million unique TCR beta sequences in an earlier analysis.

Regarding the study as a whole: In an earlier analysis, productive rearrangement rates for most beta V segments clustered near 87% or 30%.

In the PCR, 60 Vbeta and 13 Jbeta primers were used. Repertoires were generated with immunoSEQ multiplex PCR, while TCRdb's copy carries only in-frame clones and drops some. This repertoire shows 150,000 to 200,000 clones, around 87% found once; its top ten account for 1.5% to 2%. The TCR originated in a young woman in good health and CMV-seronegative. Sequenced sample: PBMCs.

The CDR3 DNA reads as TGTGACCTCGCGTCTACTGAAGCTTTCTTT. It specifies CDLASTEAFF. The rearrangement links TRBV19 to TRBJ1-1; no definite D call. The CDR3 runs 10 residues. CDR1 LNHDA and CDR2 SQIVND come from the germline V gene (reference sequence). The variable domain in full, with the rest retrieved from reference TRBV19 and TRBJ1-1, is DGGITQSPKYLFRKEGQNVTLSCEQNLNHDAMYWYRQDPGQGLRLIYYSQIVNDFQKGDIAEGYSVSREKKESFPLTVTSAQKNPTAFYLCDLASTEAFFGQGTRLTVV.